The 4 T cell receptor beta chains given below trace back to one sample, sequenced in a study of identifying expanded T cells in peripheral blood. Profiling relied on immunoSEQ multiplex PCR, and the TCRdb table lists in-frame clones only, not all of them. This table holds some 65,000 clones, about 83% found once. The specimen was blood. These receptors all stem from a person aged 18 to 70 in good health.

This clone was counted a single time. The CDR3 DNA is TGTGCCAGCAGTGAATCGGAGTCCTATGGCTACACCTTC. Encoded protein: CASSESESYGYTF. The rearrangement links TRBV6-1 to TRBJ1-2; D unclear. The CDR3 runs to 13 residues. Per germline, CDR1 MNHNS and CDR2 SASEGT. The ends were cut back, 2 bases at V and 4 bases at J, with 8 bases in the middle.

Written as DNA, the CDR3 is TGTGCCTGGAACCGGTACGAGGTGGAAAAACTGTTTTTT. Protein product: CAWNRYEVEKLFF. The chain couples TRBV30 to TRBJ1-4; D uncertain. V gave up 4 bases and J gave up 8 bases, with 14 bases separating them. Germline CDR1 is GTSNPN and CDR2 is SVGIG (reference sequence). CDR3 length: 13 residues.

In this sample, this clone turned up once. This chain joins TRBV6-1 and TRBJ1-2; TRBD1 aligns across 9 bases. This CDR3 is 14 amino acids long. Germline V gene data show CDR1 as MNHNS and CDR2 as SASEGT. The trim removed 2 bases at V and 8 bases at J, leaving 6 bases unmatched. The CDR3 protein is CASSELGQGSGYTF. CDR3 bases: TGTGCCAGCAGTGAACTGGGACAGGGAAGCGGCTACACCTTC.

This clone occurred once. J is TRBJ1-2 and V is TRBV5-1, with 8 bases matching TRBD1. V lost 2 bases and J lost 9; bases outside the gene matches: 9. CDR1 SGHRS and CDR2 YFSETQ come from the germline V gene. The CDR3 is made up of 14 amino acids. CDR3 residues: CASSFGQGVMSYTF. The CDR3 DNA sequence: TGCGCCAGCAGCTTCGGACAGGGTGTAATGAGCTACACCTTC.